This record concerns one T cell receptor (beta chain) sequence. This receptor's antigen is unknown. One base away there is no much larger clone; base qualities are not given. The sample originates from a study of T cell responses to AZD1222 COVID-19 vaccine (dated by TCRdb to the early 2020s). Background on the whole study: AZD1222 recipients whose second dose came at about 4 weeks and those whose second dose came at about 12 weeks were combined into one group, since spike-specific TCR depth and breadth did not differ between the two schedules. Trial participants were enrolled into age subgroups of 18-55, 56-69 and 70-plus years, which contained 148, 28 and 57 TCR-sequenced participants, respectively. TCR sequencing was performed for roughly 250 trial participants, of whom roughly 200 were given two doses of AZD1222 and about 25 were given two doses of MenACWY control vaccine.

Interpreted using the paper, the time point label stands for: baseline before first vaccination. Samples from vaccinated people were obtained from the UK trials COV001 and COV002, which included a single-blind randomized controlled phase 2/3 trial of AZD1222 (ChAdOx1 nCoV-19) in healthy adults. Trial participant PBMC samples were collected at day 0 and day 28 after the second dose for TCRbeta chain sequencing. The CDR3 regions of human TCRbeta chains were subjected to immunosequencing. The original pipeline was this. Repertoire TCRs were checked for matches against a reference library of SARS-CoV-2-specific TCRs that had been generated using the MIRA antigen-specificity platform. Breadth was defined as the fraction of unique TCRs that were SARS-CoV-2-associated. Depth was defined as the fraction of total T cells that were SARS-CoV-2-associated. Each spike-specific TCR was assigned to its reactive spike region and to a CD4 or CD8 class using the MIRA data. Log10-transformed breadth and depth values were compared by one-way ANOVA with Sidak's multiple comparisons tests. The table was pulled from immuneACCESS by TCRdb, which kept in-frame rearrangements only. Such tables lose some clones; where checked, under half of the loss comes from unresolved V genes, and the rest has no known cause. That table is the source of V, J and clone size, and D and trimming were worked out from the DNA. This sample gives 150,000 or so clones in total; 89% of them show up just once. The ten largest clones capture about 4.7% of the sample.

The CDR3 has 13 amino acids, counting the end cysteine and phenylalanine. The sequence is cut down to CDR3 DNA, 39 bases in frame from base 1. Deletion took 5 bases off V and 5 bases off J, with a span of 10 bases between the germline ends. CDR1 and CDR2, per the germline V gene (reference sequence), are SGHAT and FQDESV. What the research found in general, with its limitations: In the small 56-69-year group, the increase in depth fell short of significance, most likely because of low power. Conclusions about previously exposed vaccinees are limited, since just six or seven AZD1222 recipients were seropositive for SARS-CoV-2 at baseline. Nearly half of unique spike-specific TCRs reportedly recognized epitopes outside regions mutated in the B.1.351 and B.1.1.7 variants. A significant rise in spike-specific TCR breadth and depth was observed after two AZD1222 doses relative to day 0 and relative to MenACWY recipients. CD4 TCRs associated with the vaccine covered the entire spike protein, and the dominant responses were in regions 160-218 and 743-854. Most participants were white British and females outnumbered males, and the authors suggested that clonal diversity may have been underestimated. Because no day 14 peak-response samples were available, repertoires were characterized only after the peak T cell response.

The sequence was obtained from an adult in good health. The chain uses TRBV11-1 and TRBJ1-5, with the D segment identity uncertain. Sequencing was performed on peripheral blood, taken on day 0 of AZD1222 vaccination. The CDR3 reads as follows: CASSTRVDQPQHF. In nucleotides, the sequence is TGTGCCAGCAGCACCCGGGTAGATCAGCCCCAGCATTTT.